The source of this T cell receptor beta chain is a study of human versus mouse CDR3 diversity and MHC coevolution. Per the germline V gene, CDR1 is SGHTA and CDR2 is FQGTGA. CDR3 length: 14 amino acids. V lost 4 bases, J lost 8 bases, and 14 bases lay in between. On this clone: Antigen specificity is unknown.

Here immunoSEQ multiplex PCR was the method, and the copy in TCRdb shows in-frame clones only, minus some. The table lists 55,000 to 65,000 clones, 90% to 95% of them singletons. General study findings and limits: Mice had fewer CDR3 deletions and insertions than humans on average.

The material sequenced was naive CD4+ T cells from blood. Stated subset: CD45RO-negative CD62L-positive naive CD4 T cells. V gene TRBV7-3 combines with J gene TRBJ2-2, with a weak D call TRBD2 (7 bases). This TCR was recovered from a person between 60 and 70 years old in good health. This CDR3 reads CASSSGGQWGELFF. The CDR3 bases are TGTGCCAGCAGCTCCGGGGGGCAATGGGGGGAGCTGTTTTTT.